The clone carrying this TCR beta chain was seen only once. Its antigen is undetermined. The junction differs from germline at one of its ends, possibly a read error. These data come from a study of T cell repertoires in cytomegalovirus infection. Overall study context: The study used recently identified HLA-C-restricted and well-studied HLA-B-restricted CMV epitopes. TCR beta signatures that were public indicated CMV infection and matching HLA type.

TCRdb recomputed calls from the reads with MiXCR, one row per CDR3 protein. The table lists some 800,000 distinct CDR3 sequences, under 35% of them singletons. The CDR3 covers 15 residues. Germline assignment: CDR1 LNHDA and CDR2 SQIVND (reference sequence). The sequences come from cultured CD8+ T cells from PBMCs, collected from culture after CMV antigen stimulation. The receptor was derived from a human donor in good health (CMV status not recorded). Some clones in this sample may be carry-over from other donors' samples. This chain connects TRBV19 to TRBJ1-4, with 7 bases aligning to TRBD1. Here the CDR3 reads CASSHRGTTNETLFF. The CDR3 DNA is TGTGCCAGTAGCCACAGGGGCACGACTAATGAAACACTGTTTTTT. The variable domain in full, with the rest retrieved from reference TRBV19 and TRBJ1-4, is DGGITQSPKYLFRKEGQNVTLSCEQNLNHDAMYWYRQDPGQGLRLIYYSQIVNDFQKGDIAEGYSVSREKKESFPLTVTSAQKNPTAFYLCASSHRGTTNETLFFGSGTQLSVL.